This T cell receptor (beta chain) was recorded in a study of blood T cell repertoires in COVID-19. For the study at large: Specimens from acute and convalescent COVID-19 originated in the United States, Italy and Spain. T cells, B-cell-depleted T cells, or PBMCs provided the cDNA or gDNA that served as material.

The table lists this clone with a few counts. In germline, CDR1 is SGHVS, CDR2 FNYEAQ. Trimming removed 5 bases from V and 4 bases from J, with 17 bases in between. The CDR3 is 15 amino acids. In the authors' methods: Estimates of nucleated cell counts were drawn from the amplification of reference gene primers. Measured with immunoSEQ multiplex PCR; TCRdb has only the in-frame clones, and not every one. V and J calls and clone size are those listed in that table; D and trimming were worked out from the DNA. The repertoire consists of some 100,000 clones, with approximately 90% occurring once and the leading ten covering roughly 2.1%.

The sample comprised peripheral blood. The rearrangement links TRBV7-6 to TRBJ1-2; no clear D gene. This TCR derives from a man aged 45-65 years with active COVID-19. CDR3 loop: CASSLSAGGVYGYTF. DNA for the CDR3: TGTGCCAGCAGCCTATCGGCCGGAGGTGTCTATGGCTACACCTTC.